Detailed here is one T cell receptor beta chain. Its antigen has not been determined. It has no much larger one-base neighbor in the sample; base qualities were not kept. Genomic DNA was extracted from sorted cells for sequencing of the TCRbeta CDR3 region. TCRbeta CDR3 regions were sequenced using the immunoSEQ Assay. TCRdb took over this immuneACCESS table, retaining in-frame rearrangements with V and J assigned. Such tables are incomplete; in checked studies, under half of the missing clones stem from an unresolved V gene, and the remainder is unexplained. A total of tens of thousands of clones appear in this sample, 82% of them only once. 5.5% of the sample comes from the top ten. Relative to germline, V is 6 bases shorter and J is 0 bases shorter, with 9 bases between their ends. Taken from cysteine to phenylalanine, the CDR3 has 14 residues. CDR3 DNA only is kept here, 42 bases in frame from base 1. The CDR1 and CDR2 encoded by the germline V gene are MDHEN and SYDVKM.

Patients with autoimmune disease history or receiving systemic immunosuppression were excluded from the trial. Peripheral blood for TCR sequencing was collected from all dose cohorts at baseline, on cycle 4 day 1, and on cycle 7 day 1. The samples were taken from a phase I, first-in-human, multicenter, open-label dose-escalation trial of ivuxolimab. Adults with locally advanced or metastatic melanoma, renal cell carcinoma, hepatocellular carcinoma or head and neck squamous cell carcinoma were enrolled in the trial. Before TCR sequencing, CD4+ T cells and CD8+ T cells were sorted from peripheral blood as separate populations. This sample is drawn from a study of OX40 agonist ivuxolimab in advanced cancers. The study in broad terms: Ivuxolimab was a fully human IgG2 agonistic monoclonal antibody targeting the costimulatory receptor OX40 (CD134). Peripheral TCRbeta sequencing aimed to test whether ivuxolimab altered TCR sequence diversity and caused clonal T-cell expansion. Three dose-escalation patients achieved partial responses, one with hepatocellular carcinoma and two with cutaneous melanoma. Prior anti-PD-1, anti-PD-L1 or anti-CTLA-4 therapy was permitted, and checkpoint inhibitors had been received by less than 45% of dose-escalation patients. In the dose-escalation cohort, around four fifths of patients were male, and the mean age was approximately 60 years, with a range of about 23 to 85. Intravenous ivuxolimab was administered to patients every 2 weeks at six dose levels: 0.01, 0.1, 0.3, 1.5, 3 and 10 mg/kg. Of the approximately 54 dose-escalation patients, hepatocellular carcinoma was present in around 20, melanoma in roughly 15, renal cell carcinoma in 9 and head and neck cancer in 9. The paper describes the monotherapy dose-escalation part (N of about 47 patients) of the phase I trial of ivuxolimab.

The study at large found these results: The antigen specificity of the clonally expanded peripheral T cells was not determined. Low levels of normalized T-cell clonal expansion were also seen in some patients who did not respond. At doses of 0.1 to 3.0 mg/kg, clonal expansion of both CD4+ and CD8+ T cells in blood was seen between baseline and week 6. After ivuxolimab, expanded clones were on average more numerous among CD8+ T cells than among CD4+ T cells. Partial responders in the 0.1-3.0 mg/kg groups had among the lowest normalized peripheral clonal expansion, especially among CD8+ T cells.

Here the chain combines TRBV28 and TRBJ1-3, with no D gene named confidently. The TCR comes from an adult with an advanced solid tumor such as melanoma, head and neck, liver or kidney cancer. The source material was CD4+ or CD8+ T cells sorted from blood, sampled in a trial of the OX40 agonist ivuxolimab. The base sequence is TGTGCCAGCAGCCCTCTGGTCTCTGGAAACACCATATATTTT. Its product reads: CASSPLVSGNTIYF.